Shown below are 21 T cell receptor beta chains from a single sample sequenced in a study of blood T cell repertoires in COVID-19. The assay was immunoSEQ multiplex PCR, and TCRdb's table has in-frame clones only and misses some. The sample shows approximately 270,000 clones, around 86% of them seen only once. The sequenced sample consisted of PBMCs or T cells enriched from blood (not recorded which). Receptor source: a man aged 40-55 years who had recovered from COVID-19.

CDR3 in amino acids: CASSLDARAGNTIYF. The CDR3 DNA sequence: TGTGCCAGCAGCTTAGACGCCAGGGCTGGAAACACCATATATTTT. This sequence joins TRBV7-2 and TRBJ1-3, with D perhaps TRBD1 (5 bases). Germline V gene sequence: CDR1 SGHTA, CDR2 FQGNSA. This CDR3 has 15 amino acids. The V and J ends lost 1 base and 2 bases respectively, with 9 bases between them. Filled out from reference TRBV7-2 and TRBJ1-3, the complete variable domain reads GAGVSQSPSNKVTEKGKDVELRCDPISGHTALYWYRQSLGQGLEFLIYFQGNSAPDKSGLPSDRFSAERTGGSVSTLTIQRTQQEDSAVYLCASSLDARAGNTIYFGEGSWLTVV.

The V call is TRBV4-1, the J call TRBJ2-7; the match to TRBD1 covers 10 bases. In germline, CDR1 is MGHRA, CDR2 YSYEKL. J gave up 2 bases and V 4 bases, and 8 bases lay outside the gene matches. This CDR3 has 16 amino acids. The CDR3 nucleotides read TGCGCCAGCAGCCTATCCCGGGACAGGGGAGCCTACGAGCAGTACTTC. This sequence encodes CASSLSRDRGAYEQYF.

This clone was seen a few times. V is TRBV5-1 and J is TRBJ1-1; D not resolved. CDR3 length: 15 residues. Germline V CDR1 and CDR2: SGHRS, YFSETQ. V shed 1 base and J shed 1 base, with 11 bases lying between them. The CDR3 spells CASSLSGGPNTEAFF. As DNA, the CDR3 is TGCGCCAGCAGCTTGTCGGGAGGGCCGAACACTGAAGCTTTCTTT. Variable domain in full (rest from reference TRBV5-1 and TRBJ1-1): KAGVTQTPRYLIKTRGQQVTLSCSPISGHRSVSWYQQTPGQGLQFLFEYFSETQRNKGNFPGRFSGRQFSNSRSEMNVSTLELGDSALYLCASSLSGGPNTEAFFGQGTRLTVV.

The chain carries TRBV18 and TRBJ2-7; D not resolved. This CDR3 comprises 18 residues. V lost 6 bases, J lost 6 bases, and 30 bases lay in between. CDR1 KGHSH and CDR2 LQKENI come from the germline V gene. This CDR3 is CASSPGGSAIPGYGEQYF. The CDR3 region has the DNA TGTGCCAGCTCCCCTGGTGGCAGCGCGATCCCTGGGTATGGCGAGCAGTACTTC. Variable domain in full (rest from reference TRBV18 and TRBJ2-7): NAGVMQNPRHLVRRRGQEARLRCSPMKGHSHVYWYRQLPEEGLKFMVYLQKENIIDESGMPKERFSAEFPKEGPSILRIQQVVRGDSAAYFCASSPGGSAIPGYGEQYFGPGTRLTVT.

The chain has TRBV3-1 (or the pseudogene TRBV3-2) and TRBJ2-7; 9 bases fit TRBD1. The CDR3 has 13 residues. CDR1 and CDR2 (germline): LGHDT, YNNKEL (reference sequence). V lost 6 bases and J lost 5; bases outside the gene matches: 5. CDR3 DNA sequence: TGTGCCAGCAGTCGACAGGGGGGGAACGAGCAGTACTTC. This gives the protein CASSRQGGNEQYF.

The V call is TRBV7-9, the J call TRBJ2-1, with D maybe TRBD2 (6 bases). Trimming stripped 3 bases from V and 0 bases from J, with 12 bases between. The germline gives CDR1 SEHNR, CDR2 FQNEAQ (reference sequence). This CDR3 contains 16 residues. The CDR3 sequence: CASSFLSGSSYNEQFF. The CDR3 coding sequence is TGTGCCAGCAGCTTCCTTAGCGGAAGCTCCTACAATGAGCAGTTCTTC.

CDR3 sequence reads: CASSQQNSGANVLTF. CDR3 sequence (DNA): TGTGCCAGCAGCCAACAGAACTCTGGGGCCAACGTCCTGACTTTC. V gene TRBV14 combines with J gene TRBJ2-6; no firm D call. CDR3 length: 15 amino acids. Germline CDR1 SGHDN, CDR2 FVKESK. V lost 2 bases, J lost 0 bases, and 5 bases lay in between.

This chain joins TRBV5-1 and TRBJ2-1, with 9 bases aligning to TRBD2. Germline trimming cut 4 bases from V and 6 bases from J; bases unmatched to any gene: 8. Germline V CDR1 and CDR2: SGHRS, YFSETQ. The CDR3 length is 15 residues. The CDR3 here is CASSASGAPLNEQFF. The CDR3 DNA follows: TGCGCCAGCAGCGCTAGCGGGGCCCCCCTCAATGAGCAGTTCTTC. The full variable domain, in which reference TRBV5-1 and TRBJ2-1 provide the parts outside the CDR3, is KAGVTQTPRYLIKTRGQQVTLSCSPISGHRSVSWYQQTPGQGLQFLFEYFSETQRNKGNFPGRFSGRQFSNSRSEMNVSTLELGDSALYLCASSASGAPLNEQFFGPGTRLTVL.

The chain joins TRBV11-1 to TRBJ2-3; D gene ambiguous. The CDR3 extends over 13 amino acids. The germline V gene encodes CDR1 SGHAT and CDR2 FQDESV (reference sequence). Deletions cut 2 bases from V and 6 bases from J, with 9 bases between. CDR3: CASSLLSADTQYF. CDR3 bases: TGTGCCAGCAGCTTACTGAGCGCTGATACGCAGTATTTT.

This clone was detected once. This chain uses TRBV1 with TRBJ2-5; the table gives TRBD1 as D, unverified against the DNA. TRBV1 is designated a pseudogene. This CDR3 spans 15 amino acids. CDR3: CTSSQDRGRRETQYF. CDR3 in DNA: TGCACCAGCAGCCAGGACAGGGGGCGAAGGGAGACCCAGTACTTC.

The rearrangement uses TRBV6-6 and TRBJ1-2, with 11 bases matching TRBD1. Trimming cost V 6 bases and J 8 bases; bases outside gene matches: 8. The germline V gene has CDR1 MNHNY and CDR2 SVGAGI (reference sequence). This CDR3 spans 14 amino acids. Here the CDR3 reads CASSLGQGAGGYTF. The CDR3 nucleotides read TGTGCCAGCAGCCTCGGACAGGGGGCCGGCGGCTACACCTTC.

This chain connects TRBV18 to TRBJ2-3, with 12 bases fitting TRBD1. The V and J ends lost 5 bases and 6 bases, in that order; junction bases with no gene match: 6. Per the germline V gene, CDR1 is KGHSH and CDR2 is LQKENI. There are 15 residues in the CDR3. The CDR3 protein is CASSSGQGAVDTQYF. The CDR3 nucleotides are TGTGCCAGCTCATCGGGACAGGGGGCGGTGGATACGCAGTATTTT.

The rearrangement joins TRBV6-5 to TRBJ1-6; D is unresolved. V lost 4 bases, J lost 5 bases, and 15 bases lay in between. The CDR3 spans 16 residues. CDR1 is MNHEY and CDR2 is SVGAGI in the germline V gene. The DNA for the CDR3 is TGTGCCAGCAGTTTTCGAGGGTCAGGACATAATTCACCCCTCCACTTT. This codes for CASSFRGSGHNSPLHF.

The rearrangement joins TRBV5-1 to TRBJ2-2; D call uncertain. V lost 0 bases and J 7 bases, leaving 13 bases between the germline ends. The germline gives CDR1 SGHRS, CDR2 YFSETQ. The CDR3 is 15 residues long. This chain's CDR3 is CASSLAGPADGELFF. The CDR3 DNA reads TGCGCCAGCAGCTTGGCCGGTCCGGCGGACGGGGAGCTGTTTTTT.

The CDR3 sequence is CSVQRGGTEAFF. CDR3 DNA: TGCAGCGTTCAACGGGGGGGCACTGAAGCTTTCTTT. The chain is built from TRBV29-1 and TRBJ1-1; weak D call: TRBD1 (5 bases). In germline, CDR1 is SQVTM, CDR2 ANQGSEA. This CDR3 comprises 12 residues. V lost 5 bases and J 4 bases, leaving 11 bases between the germline ends.

The V call is TRBV5-1, the J call TRBJ2-1; possible D gene TRBD2, 5 bases. The CDR3 has 14 amino acids. Trimming removed 0 bases at V and 5 bases at J, with 9 bases between. Per the germline V gene, CDR1 is SGHRS and CDR2 is YFSETQ. The CDR3 DNA sequence: TGCGCCAGCAGCTTGGCGGGGAGTAACAATGAGCAGTTCTTC. The encoded protein is CASSLAGSNNEQFF.

The chain has TRBV5-8 and TRBJ1-4; TRBD1 aligns across 8 bases. Germline values: CDR1 SGHTS, CDR2 YDEGEE. The CDR3 has 17 residues. With V trimmed by 2 bases and J by 2 bases, 8 bases remained unmatched. CDR3 amino acids: CASSLVPGGRTNEKLFF. The CDR3 bases are TGTGCCAGCAGCTTAGTTCCAGGGGGCAGGACTAATGAAAAACTGTTTTTT.

The gene calls are TRBV4-2 and TRBJ1-2, with D tentatively TRBD1 (5 bases). CDR1 LGHNA and CDR2 YNFKEQ come from the germline V gene. The germline V and J ends were trimmed by 1 base and 4 bases, with 16 bases remaining between them. This CDR3 spans 16 amino acids. The CDR3 coding sequence is TGTGCCAGCAGCCAAGCCTCCGAAGGGGCTGGCTATGGCTACACCTTC. Residues: CASSQASEGAGYGYTF.

The CDR3 region has the DNA TGTGCCAGCAGCTCCCCGACTAGCTCCTACGAGCAGTACTTC. Amino acid sequence: CASSSPTSSYEQYF. V is TRBV7-9 and J is TRBJ2-7; D is possibly TRBD2 (6 bases). In germline, CDR1 is SEHNR, CDR2 FQNEAQ (reference sequence). The V end was cut by 4 bases, the J end by 0 bases, with 10 bases between. This CDR3 is 14 amino acids long.

The rearrangement uses TRBV7-8 and TRBJ2-7, with D perhaps matching TRBD2 (5 bases). Trimming stripped 1 base from V and 6 bases from J, with 10 bases between. The CDR3 has 13 residues. Looked up from germline, CDR1 is SGHVS and CDR2 is FQNEAQ. The CDR3 region is CASSLETRGEQYF. The CDR3 DNA reads TGTGCCAGCAGCTTAGAAACTCGGGGCGAGCAGTACTTC.

V usage is TRBV24-1 and J usage is TRBJ1-2; 10 bases map to TRBD1. This CDR3 spans 18 amino acids. Germline V CDR1 and CDR2: KGHDR, SFDVKD. The trim removed 3 bases at V and 7 bases at J, leaving 16 bases unmatched. The CDR3 coding sequence is TGTGCCACCAGTGATAAGGGGGGTGACAGGGGGCGTCTTGGTGGCTACACCTTC. Protein sequence: CATSDKGGDRGRLGGYTF.